This T cell receptor beta chain was sequenced in a study of PD-L1 blockade in urothelial cancer. Study details: Every 3 weeks, patients received intravenous atezolizumab 1,200 mg, beginning 2014.

Germline loops: CDR1 LNHDA, CDR2 SQIVND (reference sequence). V lost 3 bases and J lost 0, with 18 bases in between. CDR3 length equals 18 residues. This clone has more than one count but fewer than ten. Stated time point: pretreatment peripheral blood. Sequenced by immunoSEQ multiplex PCR; TCRdb stores in-frame clones only, minus some. Of tens of thousands of clones listed, over 80% were seen once; the top ten hold around a tenth. This chain joins TRBV19 and TRBJ2-1; possibly TRBD2 for D (5 bases). Sequenced material: PBMCs, taken around atezolizumab (anti-PD-L1) treatment. The TCR originated in a woman in her 70s with urothelial cancer. The CDR3 region has the DNA TGTGCCAGTAGTATGAGGGCCGGATACCGGGGCTCCTACAATGAGCAGTTCTTC. It encodes CASSMRAGYRGSYNEQFF.